A single sample gave rise to the 29 T cell receptor beta chains below, sequenced in a study of blood T cell repertoires in COVID-19 (dated by TCRdb to about 2020). Library preparation was by the immunoSEQ multiplex PCR assay. Entries here come from immuneACCESS through TCRdb and include only in-frame sequences with V and J called. Some clones fail to appear in such tables; in the studies checked, an unresolved V gene covers under half of the shortfall, and the cause of the remainder is unknown. This sample is represented by about 200,000 clones; around 86% of them were singletons. The ten largest clones represent about 5% of the sample. Sequenced sample: peripheral blood. Receptors originate from a woman aged 70-85 years with COVID-19, enrolled during active disease.

The CDR3 DNA is TGTGCCAGCAGACGCGAGGTCGGCGGGAACACTGAAGCTTTCTTT. Amino acids: CASRREVGGNTEAFF. J is TRBJ1-1 and V is TRBV9, with D hard to call. V lost 5 bases and J lost 1, with 15 bases in between. Germline CDR1 is SGDLS and CDR2 is YYNGEE. This CDR3 is built from 15 residues.

The rearrangement links TRBV19 to TRBJ2-1; 8 bases are a match to TRBD1. V dropped 7 bases and J dropped 10; count of bases not matched to a gene: 12. The CDR3 has 14 amino acids. Germline CDR1 LNHDA, CDR2 SQIVND (reference sequence). This chain's CDR3 is CASNGAGGMKEQFF. For the CDR3, the DNA is TGTGCCAGTAACGGGGCAGGGGGCATGAAGGAGCAGTTCTTC.

The CDR3 nucleotides are TGTGCCAGTAGGCCTCGGGAGATAATGAACACTGAAGCTTTCTTT. Protein: CASRPREIMNTEAFF. The chain links TRBV19 to TRBJ1-1; D call uncertain. CDR3 size: 15 residues. Germline loops: CDR1 LNHDA, CDR2 SQIVND (reference sequence). With 6 bases removed from V and 0 bases from J, the gap between germline ends came to 14 bases.

V usage is TRBV7-2 and J usage is TRBJ2-3, with 7 bases aligning to TRBD1. V lost 4 bases to trimming and J lost 4 bases; unmatched junction nucleotides: 5. Germline V lookup: CDR1 SGHTA, CDR2 FQGNSA. This CDR3 has 14 residues. The CDR3 sequence is CASSSGQASDTQYF. The CDR3 DNA reads TGTGCCAGCAGCTCCGGACAGGCGTCAGATACGCAGTATTTT.

V usage is TRBV11-3 and J usage is TRBJ2-3; tentatively, D is TRBD2 (5 bases). The length of the CDR3 is 14 residues. Trimming took off 8 bases at V and 0 bases at J, with 12 bases between the two ends. Germline-derived CDR1 and CDR2 are SGHNT and YENEEA. The CDR3 protein is CASSSGGSTDTQYF. The CDR3 bases are TGTGCCAGCTCGAGTGGCGGGAGCACAGATACGCAGTATTTT.

The chain carries TRBV7-9 and TRBJ2-3; 7 nucleotides match TRBD2. The CDR3 has 16 residues. Germline V lookup: CDR1 SEHNR, CDR2 FQNEAQ (reference sequence). Trimming cost V 1 base and J 3 bases; bases outside gene matches: 7. The CDR3 region has the DNA TGTGCCAGCAGCTTAGAACGCGGGAGCCTTACAGATACGCAGTATTTT. Protein sequence: CASSLERGSLTDTQYF.

The chain couples TRBV19 to TRBJ1-2, with 9 bases lining up with TRBD1. CDR3 length: 13 residues. CDR1 LNHDA and CDR2 SQIVND come from the germline V gene (reference sequence). V gave up 4 bases and J gave up 5 bases; unmatched junction bases: 2. In DNA, the CDR3 is TGTGCCAGTAGTACGGGGACAGGGTATGGCTACACCTTC. Encoded protein: CASSTGTGYGYTF. The complete variable domain, with remaining parts taken from reference TRBV19 and TRBJ1-2, reads DGGITQSPKYLFRKEGQNVTLSCEQNLNHDAMYWYRQDPGQGLRLIYYSQIVNDFQKGDIAEGYSVSREKKESFPLTVTSAQKNPTAFYLCASSTGTGYGYTFGSGTRLTVV.

V and J are TRBV6-5 and TRBJ2-3; 7 nucleotides line up with TRBD1. The CDR3 is made up of 14 amino acids. Germline V gene data show CDR1 as MNHEY and CDR2 as SVGAGI. V was pared by 6 bases and J by 0 bases, with 3 bases of the junction left unmatched. CDR3 protein: CASRRDSSTDTQYF. As DNA, the CDR3 is TGTGCCAGCAGACGGGACAGCAGCACAGATACGCAGTATTTT.

The chain combines TRBV29-1 with TRBJ2-7; the match to TRBD1 covers 7 bases. Trimming cost V 4 bases and J 3 bases; bases outside gene matches: 9. From germline, CDR1 is SQVTM and CDR2 ANQGSEA. The CDR3 runs to 14 residues. The DNA for the CDR3 is TGCAGCGTTGGAGAGCCGGGACAGAACTACGAGCAGTACTTC. Translated, it gives CSVGEPGQNYEQYF.

J is TRBJ2-5 and V is TRBV18; the D gene is possibly TRBD1 (5 bases). Trimming cost V 9 bases and J 1 base, with 15 bases left between them. CDR1 KGHSH and CDR2 LQKENI come from the germline V gene. There are 14 residues in the CDR3. The CDR3: CASSITTGQETQYF. The CDR3 nucleotides are TGTGCCAGTTCGATTACTACAGGCCAAGAGACCCAGTACTTC.

The V gene is TRBV28, the J gene TRBJ1-4; the match to TRBD1 covers 11 bases. Unmatched junction bases numbered 9, after V lost 8 bases and J lost 7 bases. Germline values: CDR1 MDHEN, CDR2 SYDVKM. The CDR3 totals 15 residues. In DNA, the CDR3 is TGTGCCAGCGGGTACTTTGGGACAGGGGGTGAAAAACTGTTTTTT. Its protein is CASGYFGTGGEKLFF.

CDR3: CSVLGLAGESDTQYF. The CDR3 DNA follows: TGCAGCGTTTTGGGACTAGCGGGAGAGTCAGATACGCAGTATTTT. The J gene is TRBJ2-3, the V gene TRBV29-1; 14 nucleotides match TRBD2. CDR1 SQVTM and CDR2 ANQGSEA come from the germline V gene. The CDR3 runs to 15 residues. V gave up 5 bases and J gave up 4 bases; unmatched junction bases: 5.

This CDR3 reads CASSQLAGATDTQYF. CDR3 nucleotides: TGTGCCAGCAGCCAACTAGCGGGAGCCACAGATACGCAGTATTTT. This chain links TRBV7-3 with TRBJ2-3; 11 bases are a match to TRBD2. Trimming cost V 5 bases and J 2 bases; bases outside gene matches: 3. The CDR3 length is 15 residues. The germline CDR1 and CDR2 sequences are SGHTA and FQGTGA.

J is TRBJ1-1 and V is TRBV2, with D perhaps TRBD1 (6 bases). Germline V CDR1 and CDR2: SNHLY, FYNNEI. Trimming took off 3 bases at V and 4 bases at J, with 15 bases between the two ends. The CDR3 sequence is 15 residues long. The CDR3 coding sequence is TGTGCCAGCAGTGATCCCCACAGGGCGGGCACTGAAGCTTTCTTT. Translating gives CASSDPHRAGTEAFF.

The rearrangement joins TRBV3-1 (or the pseudogene TRBV3-2) to TRBJ1-2, with TRBD1 matching over 7 bases. V lost 4 bases to trimming and J lost 4 bases; unmatched junction nucleotides: 21. Germline V gives CDR1 LGHDT, CDR2 YNNKEL (reference sequence). CDR3 length: 19 amino acids. The CDR3 is CASSPFSTGSLWRFYGYTF. In DNA form, the CDR3 reads TGTGCCAGCAGCCCCTTTTCGACAGGGTCATTGTGGCGGTTCTATGGCTACACCTTC.

The chain joins TRBV6-5 to TRBJ2-7; D is possibly TRBD2 (6 bases). The length of the CDR3 is 15 residues. Germline V lookup: CDR1 MNHEY, CDR2 SVGAGI. V lost 5 bases and J 2 bases, leaving 16 bases between the germline ends. This chain's CDR3 is CASSPAGKSTYEQYF. DNA for the CDR3: TGTGCCAGCAGTCCCGCGGGGAAATCTACCTACGAGCAGTACTTC.

The chain has TRBV5-1 and TRBJ1-3; D unclear. There are 14 residues in the CDR3. Germline assignment: CDR1 SGHRS and CDR2 YFSETQ. Between the trimmed V and J ends, which lost 3 bases and 2 bases, there was a span of 9 bases. In nucleotides, the CDR3 is TGCGCCAGCAGCTCCAATGGGCCTGGAAACACCATATATTTT. As protein: CASSSNGPGNTIYF.

This rearrangement joins TRBV15 to TRBJ2-5; D is perhaps TRBD1 (6 bases). The CDR3 loop spans 11 amino acids. V was pared by 4 bases and J by 7 bases, with 7 bases between. The germline gives CDR1 LNHNV, CDR2 YYDKDF (reference sequence). CDR3 region: CATSKQGTQYF. The CDR3 nucleotides read TGTGCCACCAGCAAACAGGGGACCCAGTACTTC.

A single count supports this clone. The chain is built from TRBV19 and TRBJ1-1; D gene ambiguous. This CDR3 is 14 amino acids long. The germline V gene has CDR1 LNHDA and CDR2 SQIVND (reference sequence). V lost 3 bases and J 3 bases, leaving 11 bases between the germline ends. CDR3 residues: CASSILTDYTEAFF. DNA for the CDR3: TGTGCCAGTAGTATCCTGACTGACTACACTGAAGCTTTCTTT.

The chain combines TRBV28 with TRBJ1-2, with TRBD1 identical over 7 bases. CDR1 is MDHEN, CDR2 SYDVKM, per germline. V shed 8 bases and J 4 bases; nucleotides not matched to a gene: 7. The CDR3 is 13 residues long. The CDR3: CASGTESFYGYTF. The CDR3 nucleotides are TGTGCCAGCGGGACAGAGTCCTTCTATGGCTACACCTTC.

The chain joins TRBV18 to TRBJ2-3; D gene uncertain. Germline V gene sequence: CDR1 KGHSH, CDR2 LQKENI. This CDR3 comprises 16 residues. Trimming took off 0 bases at V and 2 bases at J, with 12 bases between the two ends. The CDR3 loop reads CASSPPSVRYTDTQYF. CDR3 nucleotide sequence: TGTGCCAGCTCACCACCGAGTGTGAGATACACAGATACGCAGTATTTT.

The rearrangement joins TRBV7-2 to TRBJ2-5; 14 nucleotides align to TRBD2. The trim removed 5 bases at V and 4 bases at J, leaving 6 bases unmatched. CDR1 and CDR2 from the germline V gene are SGHTA and FQGNSA. The CDR3 spans 16 residues. The CDR3 DNA reads as TGTGCCAGCAGCCCCCGGACTAGCGGGAGGCGAGAGACCCAGTACTTC. This codes for CASSPRTSGRRETQYF. The whole variable domain, remainder taken from reference TRBV7-2 and TRBJ2-5, is GAGVSQSPSNKVTEKGKDVELRCDPISGHTALYWYRQSLGQGLEFLIYFQGNSAPDKSGLPSDRFSAERTGGSVSTLTIQRTQQEDSAVYLCASSPRTSGRRETQYFGPGTRLLVL.

The gene calls are TRBV9 and TRBJ2-5; 8 bases fit TRBD2. V gave up 0 bases and J gave up 5 bases; unmatched junction bases: 0. The CDR3 is 13 residues long. Germline CDR1 SGDLS, CDR2 YYNGEE. The CDR3 sequence is CASSVGLAETQYF. CDR3 bases: TGTGCCAGCAGCGTAGGACTAGCGGAGACCCAGTACTTC.

CDR3 residues: CASSSDRGRGNQPQHF. CDR3 in DNA: TGTGCCAGCAGCTCGGACAGGGGTCGGGGCAATCAGCCCCAGCATTTT. The rearrangement links TRBV7-2 to TRBJ1-5, with 9 bases that match TRBD1. This CDR3 region has 16 residues. In germline, CDR1 is SGHTA, CDR2 FQGNSA. The J segment lost 2 bases and the V segment lost 4 bases, leaving 6 bases of the junction unmatched.

CDR3 sequence: CASSVSGGDNSPLHF. DNA for the CDR3: TGCGCCAGCAGTGTGTCAGGGGGAGATAATTCACCCCTCCACTTT. This chain joins TRBV10-2 and TRBJ1-6; 7 bases are a match to TRBD1. CDR1 is WSHSY, CDR2 SAAADI, per germline. The CDR3 has 15 amino acids. V was clipped by 4 bases and J by 5 bases; unmatched bases: 5.

The rearrangement joins TRBV7-2 to TRBJ1-5; 11 bases match TRBD1. The CDR3 covers 19 residues. V dropped 5 bases and J dropped 1; count of bases not matched to a gene: 13. Germline CDR1 and CDR2: SGHTA and FQGNSA. The CDR3 DNA follows: TGTGCCAGCAGCCGCCGGACAGGGGGCTCGGGAACCAGCAATCAGCCCCAGCATTTT. Translation gives CASSRRTGGSGTSNQPQHF.

V is TRBV9 and J is TRBJ2-3; weak D call: TRBD2 (5 bases). Trimming stripped 0 bases from V and 4 bases from J, with 6 bases between. This CDR3 region has 13 residues. Germline V gives CDR1 SGDLS, CDR2 YYNGEE. CDR3 in DNA: TGTGCCAGCAGCGTAGGTAGCGCAGATACGCAGTATTTT. Its protein is CASSVGSADTQYF. The whole variable domain, remainder taken from reference TRBV9 and TRBJ2-3, is DSGVTQTPKHLITATGQRVTLRCSPRSGDLSVYWYQQSLDQGLQFLIQYYNGEERAKGNILERFSAQQFPDLHSELNLSSLELGDSALYFCASSVGSADTQYFGPGTRLTVL.

This clone has more than one count but fewer than ten. The chain carries TRBV6-5 and TRBJ1-1; D perhaps matches TRBD1 (5 bases). Between the trimmed V and J ends, which lost 8 bases and 6 bases, there was a span of 19 bases. This CDR3 contains 14 residues. Germline V gives CDR1 MNHEY, CDR2 SVGAGI. The CDR3 region has the DNA TGTGCCAGCGGTCCGGGACGCTGGGACTCTGAAGCTTTCTTT. It translates to CASGPGRWDSEAFF.

The gene calls are TRBV10-3 and TRBJ2-3, with D possibly being TRBD1 (5 bases). This CDR3 has 17 amino acids. CDR1 and CDR2 (germline): ENHRY, SYGVKD. V was clipped by 3 bases and J by 3 bases, with 19 bases between them. This CDR3 is CAISEKVGVTATDTQYF. DNA for the CDR3: TGTGCCATCAGTGAAAAGGTAGGGGTAACGGCGACAGATACGCAGTATTTT.